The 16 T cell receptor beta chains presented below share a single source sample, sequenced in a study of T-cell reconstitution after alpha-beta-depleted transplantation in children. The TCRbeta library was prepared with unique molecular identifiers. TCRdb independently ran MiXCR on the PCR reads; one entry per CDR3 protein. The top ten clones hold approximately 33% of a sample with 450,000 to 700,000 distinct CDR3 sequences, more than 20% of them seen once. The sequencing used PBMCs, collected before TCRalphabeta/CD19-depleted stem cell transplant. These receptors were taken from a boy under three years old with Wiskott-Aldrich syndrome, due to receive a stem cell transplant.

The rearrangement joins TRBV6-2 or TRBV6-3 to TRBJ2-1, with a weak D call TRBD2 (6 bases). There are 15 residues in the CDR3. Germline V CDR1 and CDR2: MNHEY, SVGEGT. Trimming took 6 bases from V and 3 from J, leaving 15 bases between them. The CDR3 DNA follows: TGTGCCAGCAGGGCCCGGCGGGAATACTACAATGAGCAGTTCTTC. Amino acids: CASRARREYYNEQFF.

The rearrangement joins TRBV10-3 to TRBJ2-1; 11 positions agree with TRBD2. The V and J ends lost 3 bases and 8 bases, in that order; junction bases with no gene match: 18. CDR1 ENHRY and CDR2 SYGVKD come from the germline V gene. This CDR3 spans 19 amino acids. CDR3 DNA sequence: TGTGCCATCAGTGAAATAAGACTAGCGGGATTTATGTCTACCGATGAGCAGTTCTTC. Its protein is CAISEIRLAGFMSTDEQFF.

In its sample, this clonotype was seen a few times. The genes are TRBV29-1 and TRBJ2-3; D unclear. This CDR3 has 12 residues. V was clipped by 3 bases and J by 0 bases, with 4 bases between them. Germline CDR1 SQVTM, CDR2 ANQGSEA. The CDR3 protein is CSVDWSTDTQYF. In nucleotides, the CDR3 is TGCAGCGTTGATTGGAGCACAGATACGCAGTATTTT.

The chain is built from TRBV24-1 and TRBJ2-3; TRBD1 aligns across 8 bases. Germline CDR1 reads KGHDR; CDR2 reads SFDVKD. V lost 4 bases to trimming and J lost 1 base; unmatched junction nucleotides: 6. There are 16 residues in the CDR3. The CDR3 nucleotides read TGTGCCACCAGTGACCTGAGGGGACAGGGCACAGATACGCAGTATTTT. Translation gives CATSDLRGQGTDTQYF.

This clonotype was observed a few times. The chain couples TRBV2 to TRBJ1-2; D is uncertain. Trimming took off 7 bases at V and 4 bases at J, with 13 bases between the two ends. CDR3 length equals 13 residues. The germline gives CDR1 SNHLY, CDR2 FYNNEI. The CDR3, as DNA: TGTGCCAGCACTTTGACGGAGGCCTATGGCTACACCTTC. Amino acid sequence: CASTLTEAYGYTF.

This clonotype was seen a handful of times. CDR3 sequence: CASSFTSVRNNEKLFF. The CDR3 DNA reads TGTGCCAGCAGCTTCACATCAGTACGAAATAATGAAAAACTGTTTTTT. The genes are TRBV7-9 and TRBJ1-4; D remains ambiguous. With 3 bases removed from V and 4 bases from J, the gap between germline ends came to 15 bases. The germline V gene encodes CDR1 SEHNR and CDR2 FQNEAQ (reference sequence). The CDR3 runs 16 residues.

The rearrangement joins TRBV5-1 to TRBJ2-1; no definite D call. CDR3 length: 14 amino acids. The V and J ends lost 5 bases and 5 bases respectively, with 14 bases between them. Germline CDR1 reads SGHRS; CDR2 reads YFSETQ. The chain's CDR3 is CASSRLGSDNEQFF. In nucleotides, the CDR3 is TGCGCCAGCAGTAGGCTAGGTTCCGACAATGAGCAGTTCTTC.

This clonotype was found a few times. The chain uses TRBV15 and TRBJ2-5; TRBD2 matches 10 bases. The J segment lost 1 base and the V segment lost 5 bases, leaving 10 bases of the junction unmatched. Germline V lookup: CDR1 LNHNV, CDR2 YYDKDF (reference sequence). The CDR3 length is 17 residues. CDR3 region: CATSEGLAGASQETQYF. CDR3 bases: TGTGCCACCAGCGAGGGGCTAGCGGGAGCCTCCCAAGAGACCCAGTACTTC.

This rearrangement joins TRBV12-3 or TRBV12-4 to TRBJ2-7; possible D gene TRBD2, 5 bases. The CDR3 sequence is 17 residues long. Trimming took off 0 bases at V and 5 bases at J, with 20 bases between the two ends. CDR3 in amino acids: CASSLAGKDFLGHEQYF. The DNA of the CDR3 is TGTGCCAGCAGTTTAGCGGGGAAGGACTTTCTAGGCCACGAGCAGTACTTC.

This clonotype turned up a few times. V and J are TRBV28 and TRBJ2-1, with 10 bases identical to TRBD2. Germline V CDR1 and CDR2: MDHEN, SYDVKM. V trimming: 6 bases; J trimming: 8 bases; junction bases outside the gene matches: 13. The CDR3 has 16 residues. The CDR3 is CASSSVASGSWDEQFF. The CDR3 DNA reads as TGTGCCAGCAGCTCCGTTGCTAGCGGGAGTTGGGATGAGCAGTTCTTC.

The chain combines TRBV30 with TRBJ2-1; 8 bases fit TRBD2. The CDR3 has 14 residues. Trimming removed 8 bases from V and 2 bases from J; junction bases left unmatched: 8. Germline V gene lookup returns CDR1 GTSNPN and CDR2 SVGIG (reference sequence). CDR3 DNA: TGTGCCAGAACTAGCGGATACGCCTACAATGAGCAGTTCTTC. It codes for CARTSGYAYNEQFF.

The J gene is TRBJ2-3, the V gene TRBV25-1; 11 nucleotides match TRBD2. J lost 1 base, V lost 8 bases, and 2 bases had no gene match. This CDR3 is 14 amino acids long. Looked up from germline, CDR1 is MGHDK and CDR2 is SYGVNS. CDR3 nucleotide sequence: TGTGCCAGCGGGGGACTAGCGGGCACAGATACGCAGTATTTT. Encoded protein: CASGGLAGTDTQYF.

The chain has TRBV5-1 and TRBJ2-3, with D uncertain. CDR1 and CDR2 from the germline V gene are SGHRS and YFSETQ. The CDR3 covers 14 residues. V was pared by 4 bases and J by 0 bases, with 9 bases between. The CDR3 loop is CASSPAVSTDTQYF. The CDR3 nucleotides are TGCGCCAGCAGCCCAGCCGTCAGCACAGATACGCAGTATTTT. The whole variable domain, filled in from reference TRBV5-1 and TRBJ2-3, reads KAGVTQTPRYLIKTRGQQVTLSCSPISGHRSVSWYQQTPGQGLQFLFEYFSETQRNKGNFPGRFSGRQFSNSRSEMNVSTLELGDSALYLCASSPAVSTDTQYFGPGTRLTVL.

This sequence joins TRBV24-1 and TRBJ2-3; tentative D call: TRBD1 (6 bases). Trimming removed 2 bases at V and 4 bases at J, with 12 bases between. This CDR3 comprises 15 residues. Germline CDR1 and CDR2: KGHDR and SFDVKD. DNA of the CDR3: TGTGCCACCAGTGATTCCACGACAGGATCAGATACGCAGTATTTT. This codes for CATSDSTTGSDTQYF.

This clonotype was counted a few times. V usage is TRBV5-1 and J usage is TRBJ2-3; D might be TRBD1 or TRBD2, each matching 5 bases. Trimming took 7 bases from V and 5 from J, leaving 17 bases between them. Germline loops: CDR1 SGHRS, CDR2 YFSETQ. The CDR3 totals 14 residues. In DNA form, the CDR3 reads TGCGCCAGCTCCCCAGGGATAGCGTTAGATACGCAGTATTTT. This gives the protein CASSPGIALDTQYF. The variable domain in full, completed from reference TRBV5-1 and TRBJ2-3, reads KAGVTQTPRYLIKTRGQQVTLSCSPISGHRSVSWYQQTPGQGLQFLFEYFSETQRNKGNFPGRFSGRQFSNSRSEMNVSTLELGDSALYLCASSPGIALDTQYFGPGTRLTVL.

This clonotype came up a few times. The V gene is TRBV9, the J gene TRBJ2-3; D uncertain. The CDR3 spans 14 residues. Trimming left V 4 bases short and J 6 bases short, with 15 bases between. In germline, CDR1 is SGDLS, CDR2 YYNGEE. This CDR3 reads CASSSGPRRDTQYF. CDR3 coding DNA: TGTGCCAGCAGCTCCGGGCCAAGGCGGGATACGCAGTATTTT.